Listed below are T cell receptor beta chains from one sample, sequenced in a study of beta chain features in type 1 diabetes. Profiling relied on immunoSEQ multiplex PCR, and the TCRdb table lists in-frame clones only, not all of them. The sample lists roughly 610,000 clones, 15% occurring once. The material sequenced was naive CD4+ T cells from blood. These TCRs come from a man between 18 and 29 years old in good health. CDR3s include the opening cysteine and the closing phenylalanine or tryptophan. The D gene is left open where the match is weak. Clone size appears in some rows only: once, few, many, or a class for an expanded clone.

>17|TRBJ2-2|TRBV4-3|.|.
CASSQDSAAANTGELFF
TGCGCCAGCAGCCAAGATTCAGCGGCCGCGAACACCGGGGAGCTGTTTTTT
>15|TRBJ2-7|TRBV18|.|TRBD1
CASSPMGTGGNEQYF
TGTGCCAGCTCACCAATGGGAACAGGGGGTAACGAGCAGTACTTC
>20|TRBJ2-1|TRBV27|few|TRBD1
CASSLYFKMKGAKLHNEQFF
TGTGCCAGCAGTTTATACTTTAAAATGAAGGGGGCCAAACTTCACAATGAGCAGTTCTTC
>18|TRBJ2-5|TRBV27|few|.
CASSLRGFGRWVGETQYF
TGTGCCAGCAGTTTAAGAGGTTTTGGGCGGTGGGTAGGAGAGACCCAGTACTTC
>12|TRBJ2-7|TRBV5-6|.|.
CASSQTWYEQYF
TGTGCCAGCAGCCAGACATGGTACGAGCAGTACTTC
>15|TRBJ2-5|TRBV10-3|few|TRBD2
CAISGTSGAQETQYF
TGTGCCATCAGTGGGACTAGCGGGGCACAAGAGACCCAGTACTTC
>16|TRBJ1-2|TRBV30|few|.
CAWEPRGGHANYGYTF
TGTGCCTGGGAGCCTCGGGGGGGCCATGCTAACTATGGCTACACCTTC
>15|TRBJ1-2|TRBV5-5|.|TRBD1
CASSSEYGTVIGYTF
TGTGCCAGCAGCTCGGAATACGGGACAGTTATTGGCTACACCTTC
>15|TRBJ2-4|TRBV28|few|.
CASSLSALAKNIQYF
TGTGCCAGCAGTCTCAGTGCACTAGCCAAAAACATTCAGTACTTC
>17|TRBJ2-2|TRBV7-2|few|TRBD2
CASSLRLAGLNTGELFF
TGTGCCAGCAGCCTCCGACTAGCGGGATTGAACACCGGGGAGCTGTTTTTT
>15|TRBJ2-3|TRBV1|.|.
CTSSQGGAFTDTQYF
TGCACCAGCAGCCAAGGCGGGGCTTTCACAGATACGCAGTATTTT